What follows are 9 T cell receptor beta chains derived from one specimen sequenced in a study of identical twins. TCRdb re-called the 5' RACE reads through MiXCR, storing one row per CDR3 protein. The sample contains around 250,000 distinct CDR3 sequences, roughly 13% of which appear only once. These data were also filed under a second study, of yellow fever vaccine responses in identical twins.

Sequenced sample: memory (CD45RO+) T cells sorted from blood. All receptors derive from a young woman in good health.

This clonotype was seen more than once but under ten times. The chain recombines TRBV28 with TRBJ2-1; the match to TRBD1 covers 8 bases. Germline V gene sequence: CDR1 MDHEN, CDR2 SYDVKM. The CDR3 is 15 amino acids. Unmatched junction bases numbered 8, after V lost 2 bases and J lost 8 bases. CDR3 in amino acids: CASSLPGQGWHEQFF. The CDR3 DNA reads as TGTGCCAGCAGTTTACCCGGACAGGGTTGGCATGAGCAGTTCTTC.

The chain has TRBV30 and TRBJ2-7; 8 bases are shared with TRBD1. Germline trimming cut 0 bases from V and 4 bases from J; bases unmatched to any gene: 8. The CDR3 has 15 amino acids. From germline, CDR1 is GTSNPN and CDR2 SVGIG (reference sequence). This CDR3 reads CAWSVPGGALYEQYF. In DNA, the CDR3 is TGTGCCTGGAGTGTACCAGGGGGCGCTCTATACGAGCAGTACTTC.

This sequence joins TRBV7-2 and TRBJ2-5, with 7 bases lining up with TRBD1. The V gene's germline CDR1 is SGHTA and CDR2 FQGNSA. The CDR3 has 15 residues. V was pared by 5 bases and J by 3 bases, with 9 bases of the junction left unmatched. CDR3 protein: CASSAQGRKEETQYF. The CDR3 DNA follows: TGTGCCAGCAGCGCACAGGGGCGCAAGGAAGAGACCCAGTACTTC.

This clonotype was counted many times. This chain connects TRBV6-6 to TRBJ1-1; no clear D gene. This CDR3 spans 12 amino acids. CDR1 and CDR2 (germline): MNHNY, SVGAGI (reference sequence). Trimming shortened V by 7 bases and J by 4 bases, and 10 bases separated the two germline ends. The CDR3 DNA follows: TGTGCCAGCACTTTGGGCCGCACTGAAGCTTTCTTT. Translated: CASTLGRTEAFF.

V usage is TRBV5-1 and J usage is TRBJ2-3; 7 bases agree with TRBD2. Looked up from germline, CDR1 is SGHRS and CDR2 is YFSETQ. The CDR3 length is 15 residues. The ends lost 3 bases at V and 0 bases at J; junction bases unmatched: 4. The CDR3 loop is CASSSSTSSTDTQYF. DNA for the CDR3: TGCGCCAGCAGCTCCTCGACTAGCAGCACAGATACGCAGTATTTT.

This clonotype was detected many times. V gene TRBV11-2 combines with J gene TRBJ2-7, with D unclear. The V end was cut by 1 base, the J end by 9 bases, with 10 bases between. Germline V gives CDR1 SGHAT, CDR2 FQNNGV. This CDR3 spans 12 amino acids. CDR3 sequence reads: CASSLGTPGQYF. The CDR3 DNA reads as TGTGCCAGCAGCTTAGGCACTCCTGGGCAGTACTTC.

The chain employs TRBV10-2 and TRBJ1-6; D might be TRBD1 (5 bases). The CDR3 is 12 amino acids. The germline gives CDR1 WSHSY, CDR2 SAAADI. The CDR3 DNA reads TGCGGCACAGGACGAGATAATTCACCCCTCCACTTT. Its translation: CGTGRDNSPLHF.

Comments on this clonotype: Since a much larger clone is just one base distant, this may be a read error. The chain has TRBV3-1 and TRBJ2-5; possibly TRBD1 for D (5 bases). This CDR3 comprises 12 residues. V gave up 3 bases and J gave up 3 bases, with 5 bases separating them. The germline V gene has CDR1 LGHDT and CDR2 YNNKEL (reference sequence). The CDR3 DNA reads TGTGCCAGCAGCCACAGGGAAGAGACCCAGTACTTC. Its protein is CASSHREETQYF.

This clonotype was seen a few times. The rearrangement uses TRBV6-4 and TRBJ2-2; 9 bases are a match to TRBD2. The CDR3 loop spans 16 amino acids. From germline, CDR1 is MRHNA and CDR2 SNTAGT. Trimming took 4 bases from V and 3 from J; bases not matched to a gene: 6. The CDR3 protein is CASSVLAGADTGELFF. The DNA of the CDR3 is TGTGCCAGCAGTGTTTTAGCGGGAGCGGACACCGGGGAGCTGTTTTTT.